This TCR beta chain derives from a study of OX40 agonist ivuxolimab in advanced cancers. Study-wide findings and caveats: At 0.1 to 3.0 mg/kg, CD4+ and CD8+ blood T cells expanded clonally by week 6. Expanded clones belonging to CD8+ T cells outnumbered, on average, those of CD4+.

A few counts support this clone. Antigen specificity is unknown. It was autoimmune disease history or systemic immunosuppression that excluded patients. Sequencing was performed with immunoSEQ multiplex PCR; in TCRdb, only in-frame clones are kept and a portion is missing. The data show about 62,000 clones, 60% to 85% seen once. The sequencing here drew on CD4+ or CD8+ T cells sorted from blood, taken in a trial of the OX40 agonist ivuxolimab. This TCR was sampled from an adult with an advanced solid tumor such as melanoma, head and neck, liver or kidney cancer.

The DNA for the CDR3 is TGTGCCAGCAGCCCAGGGATCCTTAGCAATCAGCCCCAGCATTTT. Protein product: CASSPGILSNQPQHF. This sequence joins TRBV6-5 and TRBJ1-5, with D perhaps TRBD1 (5 bases). Germline V gene sequence: CDR1 MNHEY, CDR2 SVGAGI. This CDR3 spans 15 amino acids. V was pared by 6 bases and J by 0 bases, with 12 bases between.